Listed here are 14 T cell receptor beta chains from one sample, sequenced in a study of T cells in narcolepsy. The data were produced by immunoSEQ multiplex PCR, yet TCRdb's version contains in-frame clones alone and is incomplete. The sample has tens of thousands of clones, about 85% seen once; the top ten hold around 1.2%. The sample comprised CD45RA- memory CD4+ T cells from PBMCs. These receptors were obtained from a human donor with narcolepsy.

The rearrangement uses TRBV2 and TRBJ2-3; 8 bases agree with TRBD1. CDR3 length: 16 residues. Trimming at V came to 1 base and at J to 1 base, leaving 4 bases not matched to a gene. Germline V gene sequence: CDR1 SNHLY, CDR2 FYNNEI. CDR3: CASSEGRGRRTDTQYF. CDR3 sequence (DNA): TGTGCCAGCAGTGAAGGCAGGGGGCGACGCACAGATACGCAGTATTTT.

CDR3 amino acids: CASSLSLLSGEQFF. The DNA of the CDR3 is TGTGCCAGCAGCTTGAGCCTGTTGTCGGGTGAGCAGTTCTTC. This rearrangement joins TRBV5-6 to TRBJ2-1; no firm D call. V dropped 1 base and J dropped 9 bases, with 14 bases sitting between them. Germline CDR1 SGHDT, CDR2 YYEEEE. This CDR3 spans 14 amino acids.

In DNA form, the CDR3 reads TGTGCCAGCAGCTTAGTTTCGGACACCCGATACGAGCAGTACTTC. Residues: CASSLVSDTRYEQYF. The chain employs TRBV7-9 and TRBJ2-5; TRBD1 is a possible D gene (5 bases). The DNA end is a closer match to TRBJ2-7, so the J assignment may be wrong. There are 15 residues in the CDR3. The germline gives CDR1 SEHNR, CDR2 FQNEAQ (reference sequence).

This clone was recorded once. V and J are TRBV19 and TRBJ1-2; D is undetermined. CDR1 LNHDA and CDR2 SQIVND come from the germline V gene (reference sequence). This CDR3 is 14 amino acids long. The V end lost 4 bases, the J end lost 8 bases, and 17 bases lay between the germline ends. The CDR3 sequence: CASSTARGKGGYTF. The CDR3 DNA reads as TGTGCCAGTAGTACGGCGCGAGGGAAGGGCGGCTACACCTTC. Using reference TRBV19 and TRBJ1-2 for the parts outside the CDR3, the full variable domain is DGGITQSPKYLFRKEGQNVTLSCEQNLNHDAMYWYRQDPGQGLRLIYYSQIVNDFQKGDIAEGYSVSREKKESFPLTVTSAQKNPTAFYLCASSTARGKGGYTFGSGTRLTVV.

This chain's CDR3 is CASSLVTSSPNEQFF. In nucleotides, the CDR3 is TGCGCCAGCAGCTTGGTAACTAGTTCCCCGAATGAGCAGTTCTTC. J is TRBJ2-1 and V is TRBV5-1; D might be TRBD2 (5 bases). This CDR3 is 15 amino acids long. Germline V gene lookup returns CDR1 SGHRS and CDR2 YFSETQ. Trimming left V 0 bases short and J 7 bases short, with 14 bases between.

V and J are TRBV28 and TRBJ1-1; D might be TRBD1 (6 bases). CDR1 and CDR2 from the germline V gene are MDHEN and SYDVKM. The V and J ends lost 3 bases and 0 bases respectively, with 8 bases between them. The CDR3 has 14 amino acids. The CDR3 sequence: CASSLRTVNTEAFF. The CDR3 DNA follows: TGTGCCAGCAGTTTGAGGACAGTGAACACTGAAGCTTTCTTT.

The V gene is TRBV6-5, the J gene TRBJ2-7; 7 bases line up with TRBD2. Trimming at V came to 7 bases and at J to 0 bases, leaving 6 bases not matched to a gene. Germline V gene data show CDR1 as MNHEY and CDR2 as SVGAGI. The CDR3 contains 14 residues. Here the CDR3 DNA reads TGTGCCAGCAAAAGGACTAGAAGCTCCTACGAGCAGTACTTC. Its translation is CASKRTRSSYEQYF.

The genes are TRBV18 and TRBJ2-7; tentatively, D is TRBD1 (5 bases). The V gene lost 3 bases and the J gene lost 7 bases, with 10 bases spanning the gap. Looked up from germline, CDR1 is KGHSH and CDR2 is LQKENI. This CDR3 has 12 amino acids. CDR3 protein: CASSPLGDEQYF. In DNA, the CDR3 is TGTGCCAGCTCACCCCTAGGGGATGAGCAGTACTTC. Full variable domain (outside the CDR3, taken from reference TRBV18 and TRBJ2-7): NAGVMQNPRHLVRRRGQEARLRCSPMKGHSHVYWYRQLPEEGLKFMVYLQKENIIDESGMPKERFSAEFPKEGPSILRIQQVVRGDSAAYFCASSPLGDEQYFGPGTRLTVT.

The chain couples TRBV5-7 to TRBJ2-1; D call uncertain. TRBV5-7 is annotated as an ORF whose role is uncertain. The CDR3 sequence is 18 residues long. Trimming left V 0 bases short and J 0 bases short, with 16 bases between. CDR3 residues: CASSLGALSFSSYNEQFF. CDR3 nucleotide sequence: TGTGCCAGCAGCTTGGGAGCGCTTAGTTTCTCCTCCTACAATGAGCAGTTCTTC.

This clone was detected a few times. The chain carries TRBV6-1 and TRBJ1-1, with D tentatively TRBD1 (5 bases). V was trimmed by 6 bases and J by 1 base, leaving 9 bases between them. The CDR3 is 13 amino acids. Per the germline V gene, CDR1 is MNHNS and CDR2 is SASEGT. The CDR3 DNA follows: TGTGCCAGCAGCGTCGGACAGAACACTGAAGCTTTCTTT. Translating gives CASSVGQNTEAFF.

The chain recombines TRBV7-6 with TRBJ2-5; TRBD1 might be the D (5 bases). The CDR3 covers 13 residues. V lost 1 base to trimming and J lost 4 bases, with 7 bases between them. The V gene's germline CDR1 is SGHVS and CDR2 FNYEAQ. The CDR3 region is CASSLVQVETQYF. The CDR3 DNA follows: TGTGCCAGCAGCTTAGTACAGGTAGAGACCCAGTACTTC.

This chain uses TRBV6-1 with TRBJ2-5; TRBD2 aligns across 9 bases. The better agreement between TRBJ2-7 and the DNA end casts doubt on the J call. Germline CDR1 reads MNHNS; CDR2 reads SASEGT. The CDR3 runs 18 residues. The CDR3 DNA reads as TGTGCCAGCAGTGAATTTCGCGGGGGGGGCACCAGGTACTACGAGCAGTACTTC. Amino acid sequence: CASSEFRGGGTRYYEQYF.

The DNA of the CDR3 is TGTGCCAGCTCACCACCGGGGACTAGGTCTTCGAGCGAGCAGTACTTC. Its protein product is CASSPPGTRSSSEQYF. The chain links TRBV18 to TRBJ2-5, with 8 bases identical to TRBD2. The J call may be faulty, since TRBJ2-7 better matches the DNA end. This CDR3 is built from 16 residues. Germline loops: CDR1 KGHSH, CDR2 LQKENI.

This clone was picked up a small number of times. The V and J genes are TRBV9 and TRBJ1-5; weak D call: TRBD1 (5 bases). The CDR3 spans 15 residues. Germline CDR1 and CDR2: SGDLS and YYNGEE. Trimming removed 3 bases at V and 0 bases at J, with 10 bases between. CDR3: CASSAGGYSNQPQHF. The CDR3 DNA is TGTGCCAGCAGCGCGGGGGGTTATAGCAATCAGCCCCAGCATTTT. The entire variable domain, with the rest obtained from reference TRBV9 and TRBJ1-5, is as follows: DSGVTQTPKHLITATGQRVTLRCSPRSGDLSVYWYQQSLDQGLQFLIQYYNGEERAKGNILERFSAQQFPDLHSELNLSSLELGDSALYFCASSAGGYSNQPQHFGDGTRLSIL.